This TCR beta chain emerged from a study of OX40 agonist ivuxolimab in advanced cancers. Study overall: With ivuxolimab, an agonistic anti-OX40 (CD134) antibody, patients were treated. Prior anti-PD-1, anti-PD-L1 or anti-CTLA-4 therapy was allowed; 40% had some.

Assay used: immunoSEQ multiplex PCR; TCRdb lists only in-frame clones, some missing. The sample contains around 92,000 clones, around 94% of which appear only once. The J segment lost 4 bases and the V segment lost 5 bases, leaving 12 bases of the junction unmatched. CDR3 size: 17 residues. CDR1 MDHEN and CDR2 SYDVKM come from the germline V gene. Regarding the study as a whole: Part of the nonresponder group also had normalized T-cell clonal expansion that was low. Expanded clones belonging to CD8+ T cells outnumbered, on average, those of CD4+.

With regard to this clone: The antigen remains undetermined.

The source of this sequence is an adult with an advanced solid tumor such as melanoma, head and neck, liver or kidney cancer. This chain connects TRBV28 to TRBJ1-5, with 9 bases aligning to TRBD1. The sample here was CD4+ or CD8+ T cells sorted from blood, taken in a trial of the OX40 agonist ivuxolimab. The CDR3 nucleotides are TGTGCCAGCAGTCCTGGACAGGGGATTTCCTATAATCAGCCCCAGCATTTT. This gives the protein CASSPGQGISYNQPQHF.